Each of the 30 T cell receptor beta chains below was sequenced from the same sample in a study of shared clonotypes between healthy human individuals. Produced via immunoSEQ multiplex PCR; TCRdb's table is partial and in-frame only. Among 2,500,000 or so clones listed, approximately 94% were seen once. Sequenced input: naive CD4+ T cells sorted from blood. Subset indicated: CD45RA+ positively selected. All receptors derive from a man aged 18 to 35 in good health.

V gene TRBV18 combines with J gene TRBJ1-1, with no clear D. CDR3 length: 13 residues. CDR1 KGHSH and CDR2 LQKENI come from the germline V gene. V was cut by 3 bases and J by 3 bases, with 8 bases left in between. CDR3 sequence reads: CASSPLQYTEAFF. The CDR3 coding sequence is TGTGCCAGCTCACCCCTCCAGTACACTGAAGCTTTCTTT.

This clone was observed a few times. Other DNA sequences of this sample code for an identical CDR3. The V call is TRBV2, the J call TRBJ1-1; D ambiguous. The germline CDR1 and CDR2 sequences are SNHLY and FYNNEI. This CDR3 spans 13 amino acids. V lost 4 bases to trimming and J lost 1 base, with 7 bases between them. The DNA for the CDR3 is TGTGCCAGCAGTGTAGGGTCGAACACTGAAGCTTTCTTT. This codes for CASSVGSNTEAFF.

A remark on this clone: A junction boundary mismatches the germline segment, possibly from a read error. The gene calls are TRBV11-2 and TRBJ1-3; no firm D call. Looked up from germline, CDR1 is SGHAT and CDR2 is FQNNGV. CDR3 length: 15 amino acids. In DNA, the CDR3 is TGTGCCAGCAGCTCTAACAGCTTCTCTGGAAACACCGTATATTTT. The encoded protein is CASSSNSFSGNTVYF. The variable domain in full, completed from reference TRBV11-2 and TRBJ1-3, reads EAGVAQSPRYKIIEKRQSVAFWCNPISGHATLYWYQQILGQGPKLLIQFQNNGVVDDSQLPKDRFSAERLKGVDSTLKIQPAKLEDSAVYLCASSSNSFSGNTVYFGEGSWLTVV.

V and J are TRBV6-6 and TRBJ2-1; 9 positions match TRBD1. This CDR3 is built from 13 residues. CDR1 and CDR2 (germline): MNHNY, SVGAGI (reference sequence). After removal of 4 bases from V and 12 bases from J, the junction contained 7 bases not matched to a gene. Here the CDR3 reads CASSSGQGRGQFF. The CDR3, as DNA: TGTGCCAGCAGTTCGGGACAGGGTAGAGGGCAGTTCTTC.

This sequence joins TRBV2 and TRBJ1-4; D remains unclear. This CDR3 contains 13 residues. Germline CDR1 reads SNHLY; CDR2 reads FYNNEI. Trimming left V 3 bases short and J 8 bases short, with 10 bases between. The CDR3 loop reads CASSESVREKLFF. CDR3 coding DNA: TGTGCCAGCAGTGAGAGCGTCCGGGAAAAACTGTTTTTT.

The chain uses TRBV30 and TRBJ2-2, with a weak D call TRBD2 (6 bases). Trimming took off 0 bases at V and 0 bases at J, with 8 bases between the two ends. Germline CDR1 is GTSNPN and CDR2 is SVGIG (reference sequence). The CDR3 loop spans 15 amino acids. CDR3 sequence reads: CAWSVTGANTGELFF. DNA for the CDR3: TGTGCCTGGAGTGTAACGGGAGCGAACACCGGGGAGCTGTTTTTT. Full variable domain (missing parts from reference TRBV30 and TRBJ2-2): SQTIHQWPATLVQPVGSPLSLECTVEGTSNPNLYWYRQAAGRGLQLLFYSVGIGQISSEVPQNLSASRPQDRQFILSSKKLLLSDSGFYLCAWSVTGANTGELFFGEGSRLTVL.

V gene TRBV4-2 combines with J gene TRBJ2-1; unclear D gene. This CDR3 contains 16 residues. V was shortened by 0 bases and J by 0 bases, with 9 bases between the two germline ends. The V gene's germline CDR1 is LGHNA and CDR2 YNFKEQ. CDR3 nucleotides: TGTGCCAGCAGCCAAGAAGGGAAGCCCTCCTACAATGAGCAGTTCTTC. It yields the protein CASSQEGKPSYNEQFF.

The chain carries TRBV6-1 and TRBJ2-4; D perhaps matches TRBD2 (6 bases). Germline-derived CDR1 and CDR2 are MNHNS and SASEGT. The CDR3 runs to 15 residues. Trimming took 4 bases from V and 1 from J, leaving 11 bases between them. The CDR3 protein is CASSGRREAKNIQYF. The DNA of the CDR3 is TGTGCCAGCAGTGGGAGGAGGGAGGCCAAAAACATTCAGTACTTC.

The rearrangement joins TRBV28 to TRBJ1-1; D gene unclear. V lost 8 bases, J lost 3 bases, and 7 bases lay in between. The CDR3 contains 11 residues. Germline CDR1 is MDHEN and CDR2 is SYDVKM. In nucleotides, the CDR3 is TGTGCCAGCTACACCCACACTGAAGCTTTCTTT. Translated: CASYTHTEAFF. Full variable domain (rest looked up from reference TRBV28 and TRBJ1-1): DVKVTQSSRYLVKRTGEKVFLECVQDMDHENMFWYRQDPGLGLRLIYFSYDVKMKEKGDIPEGYSVSREKKERFSLILESASTNQTSMYLCASYTHTEAFFGQGTRLTVV.

In regard to this clone: Other nucleotide sequences in the sample specify the same CDR3. The V gene is TRBV6-5, the J gene TRBJ2-5; 8 bases fit TRBD2. There are 16 residues in the CDR3. The germline CDR1 and CDR2 sequences are MNHEY and SVGAGI. J was trimmed by 4 bases and V by 0 bases; bases with no gene match: 7. CDR3 amino acids: CASSYSGTSLLETQYF. CDR3 coding DNA: TGTGCCAGCAGTTACTCCGGGACTAGTCTGCTAGAGACCCAGTACTTC.

This clone was seen just once. The chain couples TRBV7-2 to TRBJ2-5, with 7 nucleotides matching TRBD1. V lost 5 bases, J lost 5 bases, and 14 bases stayed unmatched. In germline, CDR1 is SGHTA, CDR2 FQGNSA. The CDR3 length is 16 residues. CDR3 nucleotide sequence: TGTGCCAGCAGCCGCGCCCGGACAGGAACTGGGGAGACCCAGTACTTC. Protein product: CASSRARTGTGETQYF.

On this clone: Additional DNA sequences in this sample encode the identical CDR3. This chain joins TRBV30 and TRBJ1-5; D remains ambiguous. CDR1 GTSNPN and CDR2 SVGIG come from the germline V gene (reference sequence). The CDR3 is 14 residues long. The V end was cut by 0 bases, the J end by 0 bases, with 6 bases between. As DNA, the CDR3 is TGTGCCTGGAGTGTAGGTAGTAGCAATCAGCCCCAGCATTTT. The encoded protein is CAWSVGSSNQPQHF.

The chain recombines TRBV25-1 with TRBJ2-2; 7 nucleotides agree with TRBD1. V shed 1 base and J 4 bases; nucleotides not matched to a gene: 9. CDR3 length: 17 residues. Germline assignment: CDR1 MGHDK and CDR2 SYGVNS. The CDR3 DNA reads as TGTGCCAGCAGTGAATTTCGGACAGGTGGAGGCACCGGGGAGCTGTTTTTT. Translating gives CASSEFRTGGGTGELFF.

The gene calls are TRBV11-3 and TRBJ2-3; 8 bases align to TRBD2. This CDR3 comprises 15 residues. Per germline, CDR1 SGHNT and CDR2 YENEEA. V was clipped by 2 bases and J by 0 bases; unmatched bases: 1. CDR3 DNA sequence: TGTGCCAGCAGCTTAACTAGCGGCAGCACAGATACGCAGTATTTT. Translation gives CASSLTSGSTDTQYF.

The chain joins TRBV6-5 to TRBJ1-6; D is undetermined. The CDR3 runs to 14 residues. The germline gives CDR1 MNHEY, CDR2 SVGAGI. The ends were cut back, 6 bases at V and 7 bases at J, with 13 bases in the middle. CDR3 bases: TGTGCCAGCAGAAGGACGGTGGGGAATTCACCCCTCCACTTT. It yields the protein CASRRTVGNSPLHF.

The chain couples TRBV10-3 to TRBJ2-7; 10 nucleotides line up with TRBD2. With 8 bases clipped from V and 5 bases from J, the junction kept 6 bases outside the gene matches. The CDR3 has 13 residues. Looked up from germline, CDR1 is ENHRY and CDR2 is SYGVKD. Here the CDR3 reads CAIERGGQDEQYF. CDR3 nucleotides: TGTGCCATCGAGCGGGGGGGCCAAGACGAGCAGTACTTC.

This sequence joins TRBV4-3 and TRBJ1-4; D is undetermined. With 2 bases removed from V and 1 base from J, the gap between germline ends came to 8 bases. Germline CDR1 reads LGHNA; CDR2 reads YSLEER. The CDR3 is 15 amino acids. The CDR3 nucleotides are TGCGCCAGCAGCCAAAGCGTGGGAACTAATGAAAAACTGTTTTTT. Translating gives CASSQSVGTNEKLFF.

The genes are TRBV5-5 and TRBJ1-1; TRBD1 matches 10 bases. This CDR3 is built from 15 residues. Per germline, CDR1 SGHKS and CDR2 YYEKEE (reference sequence). V gave up 3 bases and J gave up 4 bases; unmatched junction bases: 6. This CDR3 reads CASSSGTGVATEAFF. In nucleotides, the CDR3 is TGTGCCAGCAGCTCTGGGACAGGGGTGGCCACTGAAGCTTTCTTT.

The V and J genes are TRBV9 and TRBJ1-1, with D possibly being TRBD1 (5 bases). CDR1 and CDR2 (germline): SGDLS, YYNGEE. V shed 3 bases and J shed 3 bases, with 21 bases lying between them. The CDR3 runs to 17 residues. CDR3 amino acids: CASSAQGGGGLHTEAFF. CDR3 sequence (DNA): TGTGCCAGCAGCGCCCAGGGCGGCGGGGGTCTTCACACTGAAGCTTTCTTT.

J is TRBJ2-2 and V is TRBV4-1, with 7 positions matching TRBD2. After removal of 3 bases from V and 4 bases from J, the junction contained 5 bases not matched to a gene. The CDR3 loop spans 15 amino acids. Per germline, CDR1 MGHRA and CDR2 YSYEKL. The CDR3 sequence is CASSHTAGSTGELFF. The CDR3 DNA follows: TGCGCCAGCAGCCACACAGCGGGGAGCACCGGGGAGCTGTTTTTT.

The rearrangement joins TRBV10-3 to TRBJ2-6; D is ambiguous. V was cut by 1 base and J by 0 bases, with 13 bases left in between. This CDR3 is built from 18 residues. CDR1 and CDR2 (germline): ENHRY, SYGVKD. Written as DNA, the CDR3 is TGTGCCATCAGTGAGTTTCCCCCCCGGGTCTCTGGGGCCAACGTCCTGACTTTC. Encoded protein: CAISEFPPRVSGANVLTF.

The V call is TRBV7-9, the J call TRBJ2-7; 8 positions agree with TRBD1. The ends lost 6 bases at V and 5 bases at J; junction bases unmatched: 12. CDR3 length equals 15 residues. Germline CDR1 and CDR2: SEHNR and FQNEAQ (reference sequence). This CDR3 reads CASSISPDRAHEQYF. The CDR3 DNA sequence: TGTGCCAGCAGTATTAGCCCGGACAGGGCCCACGAGCAGTACTTC.

The gene calls are TRBV18 and TRBJ2-5, with D maybe TRBD1 (6 bases). Germline V gene data show CDR1 as KGHSH and CDR2 as LQKENI. The CDR3 is made up of 14 amino acids. Trimming took 6 bases from V and 2 from J, leaving 13 bases between them. This chain's CDR3 is CASSPRQAQETQYF. CDR3 bases: TGTGCCAGCTCTCCTAGACAGGCACAAGAGACCCAGTACTTC.

This clone was observed a single time. Other DNA variants within this sample encode the same CDR3. This sequence joins TRBV20-1 and TRBJ1-1; unclear D gene. The CDR3 is 11 residues long. Trimming shortened V by 6 bases and J by 3 bases, and 8 bases separated the two germline ends. Germline assignment: CDR1 DFQATT and CDR2 SNEGSKA (reference sequence). For the CDR3, the DNA is TGCAGTGCCGCACGTGACACTGAAGCTTTCTTT. The encoded protein is CSAARDTEAFF.

The V gene is TRBV25-1, the J gene TRBJ2-7; TRBD1 matches at 7 bases. V lost 9 bases, J lost 5 bases, and 10 bases stayed unmatched. Germline CDR1 is MGHDK and CDR2 is SYGVNS. The CDR3 runs 13 residues. CDR3 bases: TGTGCCAGTCGCGACAGGGCAAATCACGAGCAGTACTTC. Translating it yields CASRDRANHEQYF.

The chain's CDR3 is CASSASIAGERNPHGYTF. For the CDR3, the DNA is TGTGCCAGCAGTGCATCAATAGCAGGGGAGCGAAACCCCCATGGCTACACCTTC. The rearrangement links TRBV6-1 to TRBJ1-2, with a weak D call TRBD1 (6 bases). Trimming took off 4 bases at V and 6 bases at J, with 27 bases between the two ends. The germline V gene has CDR1 MNHNS and CDR2 SASEGT. The CDR3 extends over 18 amino acids.

The chain joins TRBV19 to TRBJ1-4; no clear D gene. V lost 8 bases, J lost 5 bases, and 15 bases lay in between. The CDR3 extends over 14 amino acids. Looked up from germline, CDR1 is LNHDA and CDR2 is SQIVND (reference sequence). The CDR3 bases are TGTGCCAGTGCCGAACCCGGGAGAAATGAAAAACTGTTTTTT. Residues: CASAEPGRNEKLFF.

The chain recombines TRBV6-6 with TRBJ1-2; D gene ambiguous. The CDR3 consists of 15 residues. V lost 2 bases and J 2 bases, leaving 12 bases between the germline ends. Germline CDR1 and CDR2: MNHNY and SVGAGI (reference sequence). CDR3 bases: TGTGCCAGCAGTTACGGGATACAGAGCAACTATGGCTACACCTTC. Protein: CASSYGIQSNYGYTF.

The CDR3 DNA sequence: TGTGCCAGCAGTGCGGGACTAGGACGCGGAGATACGCAGTATTTT. Protein product: CASSAGLGRGDTQYF. The chain combines TRBV6-1 with TRBJ2-3; 8 positions match TRBD2. Germline trimming cut 4 bases from V and 5 bases from J; bases unmatched to any gene: 8. The length of the CDR3 is 15 residues. Germline V gene sequence: CDR1 MNHNS, CDR2 SASEGT.

V usage is TRBV5-1 and J usage is TRBJ2-1; 7 bases line up with TRBD2. Germline values: CDR1 SGHRS, CDR2 YFSETQ. The V gene end was trimmed by 4 bases and the J gene end by 8 bases; junction bases not matched to a gene: 6. The CDR3 spans 13 residues. The CDR3 loop is CASSREEGYEQFF. The CDR3 DNA is TGCGCCAGCAGCCGGGAGGAGGGCTATGAGCAGTTCTTC.